This T cell receptor (beta chain) was sequenced in a study of T cells after yellow fever vaccination. In the study overall: SMART-Seq v4 Ultra Low Input prepared libraries from low-cell fractions.

Study results and caveats: The sorted memory subsets sampled on day 0 contained almost no detectable vaccine-responding clonotypes. Weaker, the secondary response had a peak occurring faster, on day 5 versus 15.

This CDR3 is 14 amino acids long. Trimming removed 4 bases from V and 7 bases from J; junction bases left unmatched: 7. Germline V gene lookup returns CDR1 LGHNA and CDR2 YSLEER. TCRdb analysed the 5' RACE reads with MiXCR anew, one entry per CDR3 protein. The sample includes about 58,000 distinct CDR3 sequences, 4.5% to 6% of them seen just once. This clonotype was counted at least ten times. The chain couples TRBV4-3 to TRBJ2-1; 7 nucleotides line up with TRBD1. The receptor's source is a man younger than 30 who received the YFV17D yellow fever vaccine. Here the sequenced sample was PBMCs, either bulk or a sorted T-cell subset (CD4+, CD8+, memory, or dextramer-sorted; not recorded which), taken on the day of the yellow fever booster vaccination. The CDR3 protein is CASSPRTGRNEQFF. The CDR3 nucleotides are TGCGCCAGCAGCCCACGGACAGGCCGGAATGAGCAGTTCTTC.